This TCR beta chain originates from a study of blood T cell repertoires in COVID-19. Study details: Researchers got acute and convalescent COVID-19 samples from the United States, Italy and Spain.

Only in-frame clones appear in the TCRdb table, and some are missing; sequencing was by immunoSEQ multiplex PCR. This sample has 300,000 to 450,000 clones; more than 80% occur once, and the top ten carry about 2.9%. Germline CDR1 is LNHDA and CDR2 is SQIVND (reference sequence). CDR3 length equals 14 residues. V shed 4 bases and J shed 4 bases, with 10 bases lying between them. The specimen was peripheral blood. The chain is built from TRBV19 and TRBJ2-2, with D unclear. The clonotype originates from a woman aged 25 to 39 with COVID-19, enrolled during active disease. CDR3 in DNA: TGTGCCAGTAGTAACCAAGGCGGCACCGGGGAGCTGTTTTTT. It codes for CASSNQGGTGELFF.